This TCR delta chain comes out of a study of gamma-delta T cells after stem cell transplantation. The CDR3 has 16 amino acids. Germline V lookup: CDR1 GEAIGNYY, CDR2 EKD. V lost 3 bases and J lost 5; bases outside the gene matches: 10. This clone counts as medium-sized. TCRdb called clones anew from the RT-PCR reads with CATT. The sample consists of about 1,600 delta-chain clones, more than 7% of them appearing once. V and J are TRDV2 and TRDJ1, with 11 bases fitting TRDD3. Material for sequencing was gamma-delta T cells. The receptor was derived from a human donor. It is not recorded whose cells these are; they may come from a transplant donor. DNA of the CDR3: TGTGCCTGTGACCGACTACTGGGGGATAGTAAGGATAAACTCATCTTT. Residues: CACDRLLGDSKDKLIF.